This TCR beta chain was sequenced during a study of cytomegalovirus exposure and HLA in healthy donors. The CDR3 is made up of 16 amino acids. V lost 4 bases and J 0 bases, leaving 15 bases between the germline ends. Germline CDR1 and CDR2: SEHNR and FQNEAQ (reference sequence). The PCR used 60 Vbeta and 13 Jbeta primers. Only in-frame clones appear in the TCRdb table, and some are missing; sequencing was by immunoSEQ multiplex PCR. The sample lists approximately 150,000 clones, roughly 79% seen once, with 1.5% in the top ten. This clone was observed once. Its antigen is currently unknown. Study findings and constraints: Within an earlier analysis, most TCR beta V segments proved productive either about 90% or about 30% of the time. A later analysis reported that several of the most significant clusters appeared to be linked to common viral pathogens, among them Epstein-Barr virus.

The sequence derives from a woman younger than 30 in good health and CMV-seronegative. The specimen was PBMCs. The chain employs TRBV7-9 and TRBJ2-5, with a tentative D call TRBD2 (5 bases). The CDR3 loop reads CASSSGGGRYQETQYF. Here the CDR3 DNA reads TGTGCCAGCAGCTCTGGTGGCGGGCGGTACCAAGAGACCCAGTACTTC.